This TCR beta chain was identified during a study of early T cells in non-severe SARS-CoV-2 infection. Attached unique molecular identifiers marked individual cDNA molecules. TCRdb re-called the 5' RACE reads through MiXCR, storing one row per CDR3 protein. Among around 77,000 distinct CDR3 sequences listed, roughly 5.3% were seen once. This clonotype appeared many times. Germline V gene data show CDR1 as MNHEY and CDR2 as SVGAGI. This CDR3 is built from 15 residues. V lost 0 bases to trimming and J lost 5 bases, with 11 bases between them. Sample: whole blood, taken at baseline. This TCR was sampled from an adult who was a healthcare worker with PCR-confirmed SARS-CoV-2 infection or an uninfected control (not recorded which). The rearrangement uses TRBV6-5 and TRBJ1-5, with TRBD1 as a possible D gene (6 bases). The CDR3 DNA reads as TGTGCCAGCAGTTACTCGGACAGAGTAGATCAGCCCCAGCATTTT. Its protein is CASSYSDRVDQPQHF.